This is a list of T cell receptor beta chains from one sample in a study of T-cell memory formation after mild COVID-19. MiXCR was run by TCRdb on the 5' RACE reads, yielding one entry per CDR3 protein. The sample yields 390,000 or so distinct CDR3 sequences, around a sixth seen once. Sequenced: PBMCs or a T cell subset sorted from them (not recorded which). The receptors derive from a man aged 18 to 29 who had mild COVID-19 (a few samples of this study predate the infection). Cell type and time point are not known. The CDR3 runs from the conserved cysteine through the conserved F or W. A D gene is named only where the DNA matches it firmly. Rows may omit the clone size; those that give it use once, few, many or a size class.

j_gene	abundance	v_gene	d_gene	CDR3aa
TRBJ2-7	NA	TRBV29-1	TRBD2	CSVEGGGREQYF
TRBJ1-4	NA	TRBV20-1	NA	CSARDGTSRRIEKLFF
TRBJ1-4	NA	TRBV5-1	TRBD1	CASSGQGFLPEKLFF
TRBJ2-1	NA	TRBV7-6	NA	CASSPDPSYNEQFF
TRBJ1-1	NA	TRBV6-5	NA	CASSYSGSGRDTEAFF
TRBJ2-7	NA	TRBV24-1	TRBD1	CATSPGQGYEQYF
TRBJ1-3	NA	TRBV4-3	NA	CASSQEVVGGPGNTIYF
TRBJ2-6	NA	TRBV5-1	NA	CASSWGRSGANVLTF
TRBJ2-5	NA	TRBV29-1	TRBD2	CSVELVAGGETQYF
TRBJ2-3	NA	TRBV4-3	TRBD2	CASSQVRGSGGPSDTQYF
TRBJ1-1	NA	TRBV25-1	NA	CASSDWGPEAFF
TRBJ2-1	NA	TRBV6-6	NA	CASSPNYDEQFF
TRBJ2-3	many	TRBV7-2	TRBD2	CASSLVAGGGDTQYF
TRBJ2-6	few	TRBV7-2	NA	CASTPLASGANVLTF
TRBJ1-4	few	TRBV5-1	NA	CASSLVGREGKLFF
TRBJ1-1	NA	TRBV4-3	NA	CASSQDGGGTEAFF
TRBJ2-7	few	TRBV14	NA	CASSHADAIYEQYF
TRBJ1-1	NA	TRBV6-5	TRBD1	CASSYSRQGAEAFF
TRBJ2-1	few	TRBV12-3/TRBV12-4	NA	CASTQGHEQFF
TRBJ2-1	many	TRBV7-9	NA	CASSLSLASSYNEQFF
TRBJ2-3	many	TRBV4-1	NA	CASSQEAGPSTDTQYF
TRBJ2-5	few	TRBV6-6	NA	CASKVVVAGTQYF
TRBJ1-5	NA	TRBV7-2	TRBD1	CASSPTGTVNQPQHF
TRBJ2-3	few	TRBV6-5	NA	CASSSFSGGLTSTDTQYF
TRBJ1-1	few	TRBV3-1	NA	CASSQVRLTGAEAFF